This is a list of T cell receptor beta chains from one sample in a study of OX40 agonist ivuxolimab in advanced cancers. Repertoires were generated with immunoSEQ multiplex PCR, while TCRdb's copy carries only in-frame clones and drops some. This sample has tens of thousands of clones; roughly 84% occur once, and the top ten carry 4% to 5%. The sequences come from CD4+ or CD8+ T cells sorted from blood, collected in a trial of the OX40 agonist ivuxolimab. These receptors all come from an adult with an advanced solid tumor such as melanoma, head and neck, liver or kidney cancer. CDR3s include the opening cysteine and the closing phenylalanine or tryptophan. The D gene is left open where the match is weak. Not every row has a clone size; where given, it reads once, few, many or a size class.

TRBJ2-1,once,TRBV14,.,TGTGCCAGCAGCCAAGTAGGTGGTAAGCAGTTCTTC,CASSQVGGKQFF
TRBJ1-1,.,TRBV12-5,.,TGTGCTAGTGGTTTTGAGGGGCGGACTGAAGCTTTCTTT,CASGFEGRTEAFF
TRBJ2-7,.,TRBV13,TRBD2,TGTGCCAGCAGCTTAACCAGCGGGAGCTCCTACGAGCAGTACTTC,CASSLTSGSSYEQYF
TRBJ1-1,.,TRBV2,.,TGTGCCAGCAGTGTTCTCCCGGGGACTGAAGCTTTCTTT,CASSVLPGTEAFF
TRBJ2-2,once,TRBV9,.,TGTGCCAGCAGCGGCCCCAACCGAGGGGGAGGTGGGCTGTTTTTT,CASSGPNRGGGGLFF
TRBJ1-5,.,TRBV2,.,TGTGCCAGCAGTGGAGGGGTGGATCAGCCCCAGCATTTT,CASSGGVDQPQHF
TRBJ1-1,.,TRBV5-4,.,TGTGCCAGCAACACCCAACAGGGAGGTGGGACCACTGAAGCTTTCTTT,CASNTQQGGGTTEAFF
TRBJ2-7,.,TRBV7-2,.,TGTGCCAGCAGCTTAGCAGGACACACCTACGAGCAGTACTTC,CASSLAGHTYEQYF
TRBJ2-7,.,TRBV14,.,TGTGCCAGCAGCCAATGGGTCTACGAGCAGTACTTC,CASSQWVYEQYF
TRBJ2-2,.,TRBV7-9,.,TGTGCCAGCAGCCCCCGGTGGACCGGGGAGCTGTTTTTT,CASSPRWTGELFF
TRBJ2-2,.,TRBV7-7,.,TGTGCTAGCAGCTTATCGGAGACTCCTGGGGCCGGGGAGCTGTTTTTT,CASSLSETPGAGELFF
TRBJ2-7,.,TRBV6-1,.,TGTGCCAGCAGTGAGGCTAGCTGGGACTCCTACGAGCAGTACTTC,CASSEASWDSYEQYF
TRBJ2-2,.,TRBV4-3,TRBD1,TGCGCCAGCAGCCAGGGACAGGGAGGCGGGGAGCTGTTTTTT,CASSQGQGGGELFF
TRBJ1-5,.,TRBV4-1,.,TGCGCCAGCAGCCAATCAGTAATTCAGCCCCAGCATTTT,CASSQSVIQPQHF
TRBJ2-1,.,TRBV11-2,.,TGTGCCAGCAGCTCCCCCTTTCTATTTGCCAATGAGCAGTTCTTC,CASSSPFLFANEQFF
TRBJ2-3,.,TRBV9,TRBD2,TGTGCCAGCAGCCGACTAGCGGGTTCCACAGATACGCAGTATTTT,CASSRLAGSTDTQYF
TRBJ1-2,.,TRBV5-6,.,TGTGCCAGCAGCCCGGGGGACGTCTATGGCTACACCTTC,CASSPGDVYGYTF
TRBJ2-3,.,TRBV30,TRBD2,TGTGCCCGGGGACTAGCGGGAGATACGCAGTATTTT,CARGLAGDTQYF